This T cell receptor beta chain was captured by sequencing in a study of T cells in women clearing cervical HPV infection. The study, taken as a whole, reports: Unknown T-cell numbers per sample may underlie the richness differences. A classifier using richness and V gene abundances reached an AUC of more than 0.8.

Germline V gene sequence: CDR1 MNHEY, CDR2 SMNVEV (reference sequence). V gave up 3 bases and J gave up 2 bases, with 11 bases separating them. This CDR3 comprises 14 residues. Some clones are missing from TCRdb's copy, which holds only in-frame ones; the method was immunoSEQ multiplex PCR. In all, the sample yields around 23,000 clones. Worth noting for this clone: Its specificity is not known. Read sequence stops 3 residues before the CDR3 end, and the germline J gene provides the missing end.

This receptor was identified in a woman between 18 and 69 years old with a cervical HPV16 infection that either progressed to CIN3+ or cleared (not recorded which). Sequencing was carried out using blood buffy coat. V usage is TRBV27 and J usage is TRBJ2-7; D is undetermined. The sequenced part of the CDR3 DNA is TGTGCCAGCAGTTTCTCTGGCGGTCCCTACGAG. Translation gives CASSFSGGPYE. The CDR3 in full is CASSFSGGPYEQYF.